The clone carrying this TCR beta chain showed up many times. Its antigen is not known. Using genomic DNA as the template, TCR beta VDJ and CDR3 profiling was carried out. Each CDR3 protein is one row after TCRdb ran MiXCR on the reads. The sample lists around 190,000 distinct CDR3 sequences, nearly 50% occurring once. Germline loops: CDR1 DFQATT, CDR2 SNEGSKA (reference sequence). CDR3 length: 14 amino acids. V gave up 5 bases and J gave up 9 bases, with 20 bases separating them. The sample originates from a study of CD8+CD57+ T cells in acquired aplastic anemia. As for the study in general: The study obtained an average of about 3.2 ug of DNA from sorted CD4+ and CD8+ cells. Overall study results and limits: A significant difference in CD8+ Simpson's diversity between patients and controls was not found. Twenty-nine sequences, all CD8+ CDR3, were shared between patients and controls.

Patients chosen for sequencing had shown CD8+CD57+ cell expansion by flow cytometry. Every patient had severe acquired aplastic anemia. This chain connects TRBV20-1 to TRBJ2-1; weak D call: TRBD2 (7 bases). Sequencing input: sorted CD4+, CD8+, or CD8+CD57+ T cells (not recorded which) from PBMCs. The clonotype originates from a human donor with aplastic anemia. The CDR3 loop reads CSAGGFGGPSEQFF. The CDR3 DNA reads TGCAGTGCTGGAGGGTTCGGGGGGCCATCTGAGCAGTTCTTC.